Following are 10 T cell receptor beta chains from one sample sequenced in a study of blood T cell repertoires in COVID-19. Sequencing was performed with immunoSEQ multiplex PCR; in TCRdb, only in-frame clones are kept and a portion is missing. This table holds 60,000 to 75,000 clones, around 80% found once. Material: peripheral blood. Receptor source: a human donor in a cohort sampled during active COVID-19.

As DNA, the CDR3 is TGTGCCAGCCGGGACAGGGGCACAGATACGCAGTATTTT. Protein sequence: CASRDRGTDTQYF. The V gene is TRBV6-5, the J gene TRBJ2-3; 9 bases are a match to TRBD1. The CDR3 consists of 13 residues. Germline assignment: CDR1 MNHEY and CDR2 SVGAGI. V gave up 8 bases and J gave up 1 base; unmatched junction bases: 1.

The rearrangement links TRBV24-1 to TRBJ2-7, with 12 bases fitting TRBD1. Germline assignment: CDR1 KGHDR and CDR2 SFDVKD. V was pared by 8 bases and J by 7 bases, with 8 bases of the junction left unmatched. The CDR3 extends over 14 amino acids. CDR3 loop: CATNSGTGGEEQYF. As DNA, the CDR3 is TGTGCCACCAATTCCGGGACAGGGGGCGAAGAGCAGTACTTC.

The chain couples TRBV18 to TRBJ2-7; TRBD1 agrees at 9 bases. Losses at the gene ends were 4 bases for V and 3 bases for J; bases not matched to a gene: 7. From germline, CDR1 is KGHSH and CDR2 LQKENI. The CDR3 runs to 15 residues. This chain's CDR3 is CASSLRGQGHYEQYF. The CDR3 DNA reads as TGTGCCAGCTCACTGCGGGGACAGGGACACTACGAGCAGTACTTC.

The chain has TRBV30 and TRBJ1-4; 7 bases are shared with TRBD1. The germline V gene encodes CDR1 GTSNPN and CDR2 SVGIG (reference sequence). Germline trimming cut 5 bases from V and 0 bases from J; bases unmatched to any gene: 3. The CDR3 consists of 14 residues. CDR3 residues: CAWGDRPTNEKLFF. The CDR3 region has the DNA TGTGCCTGGGGGGACAGACCAACTAATGAAAAACTGTTTTTT. Filled out from reference TRBV30 and TRBJ1-4, the complete variable domain reads SQTIHQWPATLVQPVGSPLSLECTVEGTSNPNLYWYRQAAGRGLQLLFYSVGIGQISSEVPQNLSASRPQDRQFILSSKKLLLSDSGFYLCAWGDRPTNEKLFFGSGTQLSVL.

The gene calls are TRBV2 and TRBJ1-1; TRBD1 aligns across 7 bases. The CDR3 has 13 residues. After removal of 4 bases from V and 7 bases from J, the junction contained 6 bases not matched to a gene. The germline gives CDR1 SNHLY, CDR2 FYNNEI. The CDR3 region has the DNA TGTGCCAGCAGTGTGGGGGGACAGCTTGAAGCTTTCTTT. As protein: CASSVGGQLEAFF.

The genes are TRBV10-3 and TRBJ2-1, with 14 bases lining up with TRBD2. Germline CDR1 ENHRY, CDR2 SYGVKD. The trim removed 5 bases at V and 15 bases at J, leaving 12 bases unmatched. CDR3 size: 15 residues. The CDR3 loop is CAISQPGLAGVGGFF. CDR3 coding DNA: TGTGCCATCAGTCAACCGGGACTAGCGGGAGTAGGTGGGTTCTTC.

This clone was picked up a small number of times. The genes are TRBV9 and TRBJ1-1; possible D gene TRBD1, 6 bases. V was shortened by 0 bases and J by 4 bases, with 7 bases between the two germline ends. The germline CDR1 and CDR2 sequences are SGDLS and YYNGEE. The CDR3 spans 13 residues. Here the CDR3 DNA reads TGTGCCAGCAGCGTAGGGGACACCACTGAAGCTTTCTTT. This encodes CASSVGDTTEAFF.

The genes are TRBV6-1 and TRBJ1-1; no reliable D call. V lost 1 base, J lost 4 bases, and 7 bases lay in between. The CDR3 has 13 amino acids. The V gene's germline CDR1 is MNHNS and CDR2 SASEGT. Here the CDR3 reads CASSEGRATEAFF. CDR3 DNA sequence: TGTGCCAGCAGTGAAGGGAGGGCCACTGAAGCTTTCTTT.

The chain links TRBV4-1 to TRBJ1-1, with TRBD1 matching 7 bases. The CDR3 has 14 amino acids. V dropped 4 bases and J dropped 3; count of bases not matched to a gene: 5. Germline V gene data show CDR1 as MGHRA and CDR2 as YSYEKL. CDR3: CASSRPGGYTEAFF. The CDR3 DNA reads TGCGCCAGCAGCCGTCCAGGGGGGTACACTGAAGCTTTCTTT.

The rearrangement uses TRBV9 and TRBJ1-1; TRBD1 aligns across 9 bases. In germline, CDR1 is SGDLS, CDR2 YYNGEE. The V segment lost 4 bases and the J segment 3 bases; nucleotides outside the gene matches: 7. The CDR3 spans 15 residues. The CDR3 nucleotides are TGTGCCAGCAGCCCACAGGGGGCCGGGTACACTGAAGCTTTCTTT. As protein: CASSPQGAGYTEAFF.